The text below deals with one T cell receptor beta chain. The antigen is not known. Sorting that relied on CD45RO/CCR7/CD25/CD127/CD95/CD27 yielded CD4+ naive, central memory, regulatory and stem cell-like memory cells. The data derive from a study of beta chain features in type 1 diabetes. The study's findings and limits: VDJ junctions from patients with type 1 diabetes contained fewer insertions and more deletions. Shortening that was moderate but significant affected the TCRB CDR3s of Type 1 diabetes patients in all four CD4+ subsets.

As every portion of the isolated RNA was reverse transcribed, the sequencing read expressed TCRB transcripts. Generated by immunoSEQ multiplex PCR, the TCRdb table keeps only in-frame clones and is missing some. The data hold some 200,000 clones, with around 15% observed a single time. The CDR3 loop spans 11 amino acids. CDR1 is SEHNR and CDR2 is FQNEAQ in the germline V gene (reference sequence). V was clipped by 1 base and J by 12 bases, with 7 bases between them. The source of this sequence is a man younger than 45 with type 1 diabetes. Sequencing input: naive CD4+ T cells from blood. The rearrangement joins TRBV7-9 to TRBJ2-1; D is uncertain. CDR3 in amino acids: CASSLEFGQFF. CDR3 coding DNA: TGTGCCAGCAGCTTAGAATTTGGGCAGTTCTTC.